The 30 T cell receptor beta chains below were found in one sample sequenced in a study of CD8+ T cells in alopecia areata. It was cDNA, reverse transcribed from extracted RNA, that served as the sequencing template. Libraries were prepared by immunoSEQ multiplex PCR; TCRdb keeps only in-frame clonotypes and omits some of them. Seen here are 95,000 to 110,000 clones, about 60% observed once, and the top ten hold 8.8%. Specimen: CD4+ T cells sorted from blood. The origin of the receptors is a human donor in good health.

The sample holds a few counts of this clone. This rearrangement joins TRBV19 to TRBJ2-3; possibly TRBD2 for D (5 bases). With 10 bases removed from V and 1 base from J, the gap between germline ends came to 21 bases. The CDR3 covers 16 residues. Germline loops: CDR1 LNHDA, CDR2 SQIVND (reference sequence). The CDR3 sequence is CATTKASGEGTDTQYF. Here the CDR3 DNA reads TGTGCCACCACCAAAGCCAGCGGAGAGGGCACAGATACGCAGTATTTT.

The rearrangement links TRBV29-1 to TRBJ2-6; TRBD1 agrees at 7 bases. Germline V gene data show CDR1 as SQVTM and CDR2 as ANQGSEA. V shed 6 bases and J 16 bases; nucleotides not matched to a gene: 9. This CDR3 is 11 amino acids long. CDR3 sequence: CSVGTAPVLTF. CDR3 in DNA: TGCAGCGTAGGGACAGCCCCGGTTCTGACTTTC.

This clone was seen a handful of times. The chain combines TRBV4-2 with TRBJ2-2; the D is unclear. V dropped 4 bases and J dropped 7 bases, with 13 bases sitting between them. Per germline, CDR1 LGHNA and CDR2 YNFKEQ. The CDR3 covers 14 residues. CDR3 in amino acids: CASSLSGGNGELFF. The CDR3 nucleotides read TGTGCCAGCAGCCTTTCAGGCGGAAACGGGGAGCTGTTTTTT.

V gene TRBV18 combines with J gene TRBJ1-1; D is uncertain. The CDR3 is 13 amino acids. The V end lost 2 bases, the J end lost 3 bases, and 7 bases lay between the germline ends. Germline V gene lookup returns CDR1 KGHSH and CDR2 LQKENI. The CDR3 sequence: CASSPFVDTEAFF. CDR3 nucleotide sequence: TGTGCCAGCTCACCATTTGTGGACACTGAAGCTTTCTTT.

The chain combines TRBV13 with TRBJ2-5; D is uncertain. In germline, CDR1 is PRHDT, CDR2 FYEKMQ (reference sequence). The ends were cut back, 3 bases at V and 3 bases at J, with 2 bases in the middle. This CDR3 contains 11 residues. CDR3 residues: CASSFKETQYF. The DNA of the CDR3 is TGTGCCAGCAGCTTCAAAGAGACCCAGTACTTC. The variable domain in full, completed from reference TRBV13 and TRBJ2-5, reads AAGVIQSPRHLIKEKRETATLKCYPIPRHDTVYWYQQGPGQDPQFLISFYEKMQSDKGSIPDRFSAQQFSDYHSELNMSSLELGDSALYFCASSFKETQYFGPGTRLLVL.

This sequence joins TRBV18 and TRBJ1-6, with 10 bases fitting TRBD1. This CDR3 is 15 amino acids long. Germline assignment: CDR1 KGHSH and CDR2 LQKENI. Losses at the gene ends were 3 bases for V and 16 bases for J; bases not matched to a gene: 12. Here the CDR3 reads CASSPSRDRGRVLHF. CDR3 nucleotide sequence: TGTGCCAGCTCACCGTCCCGGGACAGGGGACGAGTGCTCCACTTT.

V gene TRBV6-5 combines with J gene TRBJ2-4; D may be TRBD1 (6 bases). Trimming removed 6 bases from V and 5 bases from J, with 11 bases in between. Germline CDR1 and CDR2: MNHEY and SVGAGI. The CDR3 consists of 13 residues. The DNA for the CDR3 is TGTGCCAGCAGCAGGGGCCGAGAAAACATTCAGTACTTC. Encoded protein: CASSRGRENIQYF.

The count of this clone is one. CDR3 nucleotides: TGTGCCAGCTCTCGGGGGGGGGAGACCCAGTACTTC. It specifies CASSRGGETQYF. The V and J genes are TRBV6-5 and TRBJ2-5; 8 positions match TRBD2. Germline CDR1 MNHEY, CDR2 SVGAGI. V trimming: 8 bases; J trimming: 5 bases; junction bases outside the gene matches: 4. This CDR3 is built from 12 residues.

The chain uses TRBV5-1 and TRBJ1-1; 8 nucleotides line up with TRBD1. The germline CDR1 and CDR2 sequences are SGHRS and YFSETQ. The CDR3 covers 14 residues. J gave up 0 bases and V 7 bases, and 5 bases lay outside the gene matches. CDR3 in DNA: TGCGCCAGCGGACAGGGACAGTTGAACACTGAAGCTTTCTTT. It codes for CASGQGQLNTEAFF.

This clone appeared a few times. The genes are TRBV19 and TRBJ1-2; a possible D gene is TRBD1 (5 bases). The V and J ends lost 5 bases and 8 bases respectively, with 18 bases between them. The CDR3 length is 14 residues. Germline V gene lookup returns CDR1 LNHDA and CDR2 SQIVND (reference sequence). DNA for the CDR3: TGTGCCAGTAGTCTCGGGACGCACGTTGGGGGCTACACCTTC. Protein: CASSLGTHVGGYTF.

The chain links TRBV5-1 to TRBJ2-3, with D perhaps TRBD2 (6 bases). This CDR3 contains 14 residues. V dropped 6 bases and J dropped 5 bases, with 16 bases sitting between them. Germline V gene data show CDR1 as SGHRS and CDR2 as YFSETQ. CDR3 bases: TGCGCCAGCATCCCCGGGGGAGTCCGAGATACGCAGTATTTT. Its protein is CASIPGGVRDTQYF.

The chain joins TRBV15 to TRBJ2-7; D is possibly TRBD2 (6 bases). V lost 0 bases and J lost 5, with 20 bases in between. The CDR3 loop spans 17 amino acids. CDR1 and CDR2 from the germline V gene are LNHNV and YYDKDF (reference sequence). The CDR3 reads CATSRDRRGTLGNEQYF. As DNA, the CDR3 is TGTGCCACCAGCAGAGATCGTCGGGGGACCCTCGGGAACGAGCAGTACTTC.

The sample holds one count of this clone. CDR3 sequence (DNA): TGCACCAGCAGCCAAGGTCCGGACTCCTACGAGCAGTACTTC. Protein product: CTSSQGPDSYEQYF. The chain employs TRBV1 and TRBJ2-7. TRBV1 counts as a pseudogene. This CDR3 has 14 amino acids.

Only a few counts were recorded for this clone. The rearrangement joins TRBV5-1 to TRBJ2-3; no reliable D call. In germline, CDR1 is SGHRS, CDR2 YFSETQ. V gave up 0 bases and J gave up 3 bases, with 11 bases separating them. The CDR3 runs 15 residues. CDR3 sequence reads: CASSLDRVGTDTQYF. CDR3 sequence (DNA): TGCGCCAGCAGCTTGGATAGGGTTGGTACAGATACGCAGTATTTT.

The V and J genes are TRBV5-4 and TRBJ2-3; D perhaps matches TRBD1 (6 bases). CDR1 is SGHNT, CDR2 YYREEE, per germline (reference sequence). There are 15 residues in the CDR3. The ends were cut back, 4 bases at V and 6 bases at J, with 18 bases in the middle. The chain's CDR3 is CASSPQHRDRDTQYF. The CDR3 DNA reads TGTGCCAGCAGCCCGCAGCACAGGGACCGTGATACGCAGTATTTT.

The J gene is TRBJ1-1, the V gene TRBV28; no firm D call. The CDR3 has 12 residues. Between the trimmed V and J ends, which lost 1 base and 5 bases, there was a span of 5 bases. Germline CDR1 reads MDHEN; CDR2 reads SYDVKM. The CDR3, as DNA: TGTGCCAGCAGTTTATCCGGGACTGAAGCTTTCTTT. It codes for CASSLSGTEAFF.

This chain uses TRBV6-1 with TRBJ2-7; D is possibly TRBD2 (6 bases). The CDR3 has 13 residues. V was cut by 5 bases and J by 10 bases, with 18 bases left in between. CDR1 is MNHNS and CDR2 is SASEGT in the germline V gene. In DNA form, the CDR3 reads TGTGCCAGCAGTTCTACGGGGGAGAGACAACAGTACTTC. It yields the protein CASSSTGERQQYF.

This clone was counted at least ten times. CDR3 sequence reads: CASSRRLEGEKLFF. In DNA form, the CDR3 reads TGTGCCAGTAGTCGAAGACTGGAAGGCGAAAAACTGTTTTTT. The chain couples TRBV19 to TRBJ1-4; D is unclear. The CDR3 sequence is 14 residues long. Germline values: CDR1 LNHDA, CDR2 SQIVND (reference sequence). The germline V and J ends were trimmed by 5 bases and 8 bases, with 15 bases remaining between them.

In nucleotides, the CDR3 is TGTGTCAGGCAGGAAGGACGCACTGAAGCTTTCTTT. Protein sequence: CVRQEGRTEAFF. The genes are TRBV5-6 and TRBJ1-1, with D unclear. The CDR3 is 12 amino acids. Germline CDR1 and CDR2: SGHDT and YYEEEE.

Only a few counts were recorded for this clone. The chain has TRBV10-3 and TRBJ2-5, with TRBD1 identical over 8 bases. Trimming removed 4 bases from V and 1 base from J; junction bases left unmatched: 2. This CDR3 is 14 amino acids long. CDR1 is ENHRY and CDR2 is SYGVKD in the germline V gene. In nucleotides, the CDR3 is TGTGCCATCAGTGCGGACAGGGCCCAAGAGACCCAGTACTTC. Translated, it gives CAISADRAQETQYF.

The chain joins TRBV27 to TRBJ2-3, with 10 bases lining up with TRBD2. Per germline, CDR1 MNHEY and CDR2 SMNVEV (reference sequence). Trimming at V came to 5 bases and at J to 1 base, leaving 6 bases not matched to a gene. This CDR3 region has 16 residues. The CDR3 DNA reads TGTGCCAGCAGTAAAACTAGCGGGGTAGGCACAGATACGCAGTATTTT. It encodes CASSKTSGVGTDTQYF.

This clone has only a few counts. The V call is TRBV7-2, the J call TRBJ2-7; D gene unclear. CDR1 SGHTA and CDR2 FQGNSA come from the germline V gene. The CDR3 spans 13 residues. V was cut by 5 bases and J by 3 bases, with 11 bases left in between. CDR3: CASSHTRVYEQYF. CDR3 nucleotides: TGTGCCAGCAGCCATACAAGGGTCTACGAGCAGTACTTC.

The V gene is TRBV4-2, the J gene TRBJ1-4; D perhaps matches TRBD1 (5 bases). CDR1 and CDR2 from the germline V gene are LGHNA and YNFKEQ. V was pared by 6 bases and J by 4 bases, with 9 bases between. The CDR3 covers 13 residues. The CDR3 region has the DNA TGTGCCAGCAGAAGGGACCATAATGAAAAACTGTTTTTT. Amino acids: CASRRDHNEKLFF.

This clone was counted between two and nine times. V usage is TRBV7-9 and J usage is TRBJ1-1, with TRBD1 matching over 7 bases. With 9 bases clipped from V and 1 base from J, the junction kept 8 bases outside the gene matches. CDR1 and CDR2 from the germline V gene are SEHNR and FQNEAQ (reference sequence). This CDR3 has 14 residues. The DNA for the CDR3 is TGTGCCAGTACTTCCAGGGGGACGAACACTGAAGCTTTCTTT. Its translation is CASTSRGTNTEAFF.

Only a few counts were recorded for this clone. This sequence joins TRBV5-1 and TRBJ1-1; D is unresolved. Trimming stripped 0 bases from V and 0 bases from J, with 9 bases between. Germline CDR1 is SGHRS and CDR2 is YFSETQ. The CDR3 loop spans 15 amino acids. The CDR3 spells CASSLGSELNTEAFF. The CDR3 DNA sequence: TGCGCCAGCAGCTTGGGGTCAGAACTGAACACTGAAGCTTTCTTT.

The V and J genes are TRBV30 and TRBJ2-7; 8 nucleotides align to TRBD2. The CDR3 runs to 14 residues. J lost 3 bases, V lost 0 bases, and 4 bases had no gene match. Looked up from germline, CDR1 is GTSNPN and CDR2 is SVGIG (reference sequence). The CDR3 region has the DNA TGTGCCTGGAGTGTCGGGGGGGCCTTCTACGAGCAGTACTTC. Translating gives CAWSVGGAFYEQYF.

This clone was observed a single time. This CDR3 reads CASSLQGPDQPQHF. The CDR3 DNA reads TGTGCCAGTAGCCTACAGGGCCCCGATCAGCCCCAGCATTTT. The chain links TRBV19 to TRBJ1-5; a weak D match, TRBD1 (6 bases). CDR3 length: 14 residues. In germline, CDR1 is LNHDA, CDR2 SQIVND (reference sequence). Deletions cut 6 bases from V and 5 bases from J, with 14 bases between.

Only a few counts were recorded for this clone. V usage is TRBV6-6 and J usage is TRBJ1-5; unclear D gene. The CDR3 covers 15 residues. Between the trimmed V and J ends, which lost 0 bases and 4 bases, there was a span of 10 bases. Germline lookup yields CDR1 MNHNY and CDR2 SVGAGI (reference sequence). The chain's CDR3 is CASSYSGHQNQPQHF. The CDR3 DNA is TGTGCCAGCAGTTACTCCGGTCATCAAAATCAGCCCCAGCATTTT.

The chain has TRBV7-9 and TRBJ1-5; no definite D call. The CDR3 covers 13 residues. V was shortened by 3 bases and J by 0 bases, with 3 bases between the two germline ends. CDR1 and CDR2 (germline): SEHNR, FQNEAQ (reference sequence). The DNA of the CDR3 is TGTGCCAGCAGCTTGGTTAGCAATCAGCCCCAGCATTTT. Encoded protein: CASSLVSNQPQHF.

This clone was found a few times. The chain has TRBV4-3 and TRBJ1-2; no reliable D call. This CDR3 has 16 amino acids. CDR1 is LGHNA, CDR2 YSLEER, per germline. V gave up 0 bases and J gave up 7 bases, with 18 bases separating them. The CDR3, as DNA: TGCGCCAGCAGCCAAGATCTTGTTCCGACAAGCTCTGGCTACACCTTC. It yields the protein CASSQDLVPTSSGYTF.